The rows below give T cell receptor beta chains drawn from one sample of a study of OX40 agonist ivuxolimab in advanced cancers. Assay used: immunoSEQ multiplex PCR; TCRdb lists only in-frame clones, some missing. The table has some 64,000 clones, just under 85% seen once. Sequences were derived from CD4+ or CD8+ T cells sorted from blood, sampled in a trial of the OX40 agonist ivuxolimab. These receptors came from an adult with an advanced solid tumor such as melanoma, head and neck, liver or kidney cancer. The CDR3 runs from the conserved cysteine through the conserved F or W. Each record gives: D gene, V gene, J gene, clone size, CDR3 DNA, CDR3 protein. A D gene is named only where the DNA matches it firmly. Size is omitted from some rows. Given values are once, few, many or a class for expanded clones.

D gene: -; V gene: TRBV9; J gene: TRBJ2-2; clone size: -; CDR3 DNA: TGTGCCAGCAGCGTCCAAGAGCTTGCGAACACCGGGGAGCTGTTTTTT; CDR3 protein: CASSVQELANTGELFF
D gene: TRBD1; V gene: TRBV7-9; J gene: TRBJ1-4; clone size: -; CDR3 DNA: TGTGCCAGCAGCCCAAGGACAGGGGACAACCTTAATGAAAAACTGTTTTTT; CDR3 protein: CASSPRTGDNLNEKLFF
D gene: TRBD2; V gene: TRBV7-9; J gene: TRBJ2-7; clone size: -; CDR3 DNA: TGTGCCAGCAGCTTACCCATGGCTAGCGGCTACTCCTACGAGCAGTACTTC; CDR3 protein: CASSLPMASGYSYEQYF
D gene: -; V gene: TRBV30; J gene: TRBJ1-2; clone size: -; CDR3 DNA: TGTGCCTACACCGGTCAGGGGCTTTCGTATGGCTACACCTTC; CDR3 protein: CAYTGQGLSYGYTF
D gene: -; V gene: TRBV6-6; J gene: TRBJ1-1; clone size: -; CDR3 DNA: TGTGCCAGCAAGGGCGGAGCGAACACTGAAGCTTTCTTT; CDR3 protein: CASKGGANTEAFF
D gene: -; V gene: TRBV9; J gene: TRBJ2-1; clone size: -; CDR3 DNA: TGTGCCAGCAGCGCCCAAGCGGCGAGCTCCTACAATGAGCAGTTCTTC; CDR3 protein: CASSAQAASSYNEQFF
D gene: -; V gene: TRBV7-9; J gene: TRBJ1-2; clone size: -; CDR3 DNA: TGTGCCAGCAGGAGAGACAACCCCTATGGCTACACCTTC; CDR3 protein: CASRRDNPYGYTF
D gene: -; V gene: TRBV27; J gene: TRBJ2-1; clone size: -; CDR3 DNA: TGTGCCAGCAGTTTATCGGAGTACAATGAGCAGTTCTTC; CDR3 protein: CASSLSEYNEQFF
D gene: TRBD2; V gene: TRBV28; J gene: TRBJ2-5; clone size: -; CDR3 DNA: TGTGCCAGTGCGGGAGGGGGGGATCAAGAGACCCAGTACTTC; CDR3 protein: CASAGGGDQETQYF
D gene: -; V gene: TRBV10-3; J gene: TRBJ1-5; clone size: -; CDR3 DNA: TGTGCCACCCGAAACCCCGTCAATCAGCCCCAGCATTTT; CDR3 protein: CATRNPVNQPQHF
D gene: TRBD2; V gene: TRBV5-1; J gene: TRBJ2-7; clone size: -; CDR3 DNA: TGCGCCAGCAGCTTGGGCGGGGGCTCCTACGAGCAGTACTTC; CDR3 protein: CASSLGGGSYEQYF
D gene: -; V gene: TRBV16; J gene: TRBJ2-3; clone size: many; CDR3 DNA: TGTGCCAGCAGCCAAGTCGCGGTTACAGATACGCAGTATTTT; CDR3 protein: CASSQVAVTDTQYF
D gene: TRBD1; V gene: TRBV10-3; J gene: TRBJ1-2; clone size: -; CDR3 DNA: TGTGCCATCAGGGACAGGGGTGACGGCTACACCTTC; CDR3 protein: CAIRDRGDGYTF
D gene: TRBD1; V gene: TRBV7-3; J gene: TRBJ1-1; clone size: -; CDR3 DNA: TGTGCCAGCAGCTTCGCCGGGACAGGGAGCACTGAAGCTTTCTTT; CDR3 protein: CASSFAGTGSTEAFF
D gene: TRBD1; V gene: TRBV5-1; J gene: TRBJ1-1; clone size: -; CDR3 DNA: TGCGCCAGCAGCCTAGGGGGCCCTAACACTGAAGCTTTCTTT; CDR3 protein: CASSLGGPNTEAFF
D gene: -; V gene: TRBV5-4; J gene: TRBJ2-5; clone size: once; CDR3 DNA: TGTGCCAGCAGCTCCGGGGGCCTGGGAGAGACCCAGTACTTC; CDR3 protein: CASSSGGLGETQYF
D gene: -; V gene: TRBV9; J gene: TRBJ1-1; clone size: -; CDR3 DNA: TGTGCCAGCAGCGTAGCACCGCCGGGGGGTATGAACACTGAAGCTTTCTTT; CDR3 protein: CASSVAPPGGMNTEAFF
D gene: -; V gene: TRBV5-1; J gene: TRBJ1-1; clone size: -; CDR3 DNA: TGCGCCAGCACAACCGGGACACCGAACACTGAAGCTTTCTTT; CDR3 protein: CASTTGTPNTEAFF
D gene: -; V gene: TRBV7-2; J gene: TRBJ2-6; clone size: few; CDR3 DNA: TGTGCCAGCAGCTTAGACAGGAGGGCCAACGTCCTGACTTTC; CDR3 protein: CASSLDRRANVLTF
D gene: -; V gene: TRBV6-5; J gene: TRBJ1-1; clone size: -; CDR3 DNA: TGTGCCAGCAAAGGGACGGGCACTAGGGTGGCTTTCTTT; CDR3 protein: CASKGTGTRVAFF
D gene: -; V gene: TRBV7-2; J gene: TRBJ1-2; clone size: -; CDR3 DNA: TGTGCCAGCAGCTACAGCCCCAGCCTCGCCTATGGCTACACCTTC; CDR3 protein: CASSYSPSLAYGYTF
D gene: -; V gene: TRBV19; J gene: TRBJ2-2; clone size: -; CDR3 DNA: TGTGCCAGTAGTATACGGGCAGGGAACACCGGGGAGCTGTTTTTT; CDR3 protein: CASSIRAGNTGELFF
D gene: TRBD1; V gene: TRBV5-1; J gene: TRBJ1-2; clone size: -; CDR3 DNA: TGCGCCAGCAGCTCTTTACCGGGACAGAGAAATAACTATGGCTACACCTTC; CDR3 protein: CASSSLPGQRNNYGYTF
D gene: TRBD2; V gene: TRBV7-9; J gene: TRBJ2-7; clone size: -; CDR3 DNA: TGTGCCAGCAGCTTGGGACTAGCGTCCTACGAGCAGTACTTC; CDR3 protein: CASSLGLASYEQYF
D gene: -; V gene: TRBV27; J gene: TRBJ2-3; clone size: -; CDR3 DNA: TGTGCCAGCAGTTTACGTCCCCTCCTAATAAGAGACGAGCCGGGGACAGATACGCAGTATTTT; CDR3 protein: CASSLRPLLIRDEPGTDTQYF
D gene: -; V gene: TRBV2; J gene: TRBJ2-6; clone size: -; CDR3 DNA: TGTGCCAGCAGTGAAAGGGGGTACGAAGTTGGGGCCAACGTCCTGACTTTC; CDR3 protein: CASSERGYEVGANVLTF
D gene: -; V gene: TRBV10-3; J gene: TRBJ1-2; clone size: -; CDR3 DNA: TGTGCCATCAGTGACGGGCAGGACTATGGCTACACCTTC; CDR3 protein: CAISDGQDYGYTF
D gene: -; V gene: TRBV4-3; J gene: TRBJ2-6; clone size: -; CDR3 DNA: TGCGCCAGCAGCCAAGGGGTAAGGGGCAGGGGCAGATCTGGGGCCAACGTCCTGACTTTC; CDR3 protein: CASSQGVRGRGRSGANVLTF
D gene: -; V gene: TRBV7-3; J gene: TRBJ1-2; clone size: -; CDR3 DNA: TGTGCCAGCAGGCCGGACAGCTCCTATGGCTACACCTTC; CDR3 protein: CASRPDSSYGYTF
D gene: -; V gene: TRBV7-3; J gene: TRBJ1-1; clone size: -; CDR3 DNA: TGTGCCAGCAGCCCCTACCACCTTCCGGGGCCCGGTGGCACTGAAGCTTTCTTT; CDR3 protein: CASSPYHLPGPGGTEAFF
D gene: TRBD1; V gene: TRBV23-1; J gene: TRBJ2-3; clone size: -; CDR3 DNA: TGCGCCAGCAGACCATCTCGGGACAGAAGCACAGATACGCAGTATTTT; CDR3 protein: CASRPSRDRSTDTQYF
D gene: TRBD1; V gene: TRBV18; J gene: TRBJ2-7; clone size: -; CDR3 DNA: TGTGCCAGCTCACGAAACACAGGGGAATTGGCCGAGCAGTACTTC; CDR3 protein: CASSRNTGELAEQYF
D gene: -; V gene: TRBV10-3; J gene: TRBJ1-2; clone size: -; CDR3 DNA: TGTGCCATCAGTGAGTCATTGTTCAGCTGGGACTATGGCTACACCTTC; CDR3 protein: CAISESLFSWDYGYTF
D gene: TRBD1; V gene: TRBV27; J gene: TRBJ2-1; clone size: -; CDR3 DNA: TGTGCCAGCAGTCTTCAGGACAGGGTGAGCAATGAGCAGTTCTTC; CDR3 protein: CASSLQDRVSNEQFF
D gene: TRBD1; V gene: TRBV7-8; J gene: TRBJ1-4; clone size: -; CDR3 DNA: TGTGCCAGCAGCTCCACCACCGGGACAGGGGCCGGGGGTCAGAAATTT; CDR3 protein: CASSSTTGTGAGGQKF
D gene: TRBD1; V gene: TRBV11-2; J gene: TRBJ2-7; clone size: -; CDR3 DNA: TGTGCCAGCAGCTTTCAGGGGGCAGGAATGTGGGACGAGCAGTACTTC; CDR3 protein: CASSFQGAGMWDEQYF
D gene: TRBD1; V gene: TRBV11-1; J gene: TRBJ1-1; clone size: -; CDR3 DNA: TGTGCCAGCAGCTCGGACAGGGTGAACACTGAAGCTTTCTTT; CDR3 protein: CASSSDRVNTEAFF
D gene: TRBD1; V gene: TRBV4-3; J gene: TRBJ2-5; clone size: -; CDR3 DNA: TGCGCCAGCAGCCAGGGACAGGGGGCCCTCCCGCTGCAGTACTTC; CDR3 protein: CASSQGQGALPLQYF
D gene: -; V gene: TRBV30; J gene: TRBJ2-7; clone size: -; CDR3 DNA: TGTGCCTGGAGTGAGGACACGCAAACCTACGAGCAGTACTTC; CDR3 protein: CAWSEDTQTYEQYF
D gene: -; V gene: TRBV28; J gene: TRBJ2-4; clone size: -; CDR3 DNA: TGTGCCAGCAGTTCTAACCGGGGACGGAACATTCAGTACTTC; CDR3 protein: CASSSNRGRNIQYF